This entry concerns a single T cell receptor (beta chain). Its antigen is currently unknown. This record comes from a study of OX40 agonist ivuxolimab in advanced cancers. Study results and caveats: There were, on average, more expanded clones in CD8+ T cells than in CD4+. Both blood CD4+ and CD8+ T cells showed clonal growth by week 6 at 0.1 to 3.0 mg/kg. The specificity for antigen of the expanded peripheral T cells was not determined.

The protocol was immunoSEQ multiplex PCR, while the TCRdb copy is restricted to in-frame clones and leaves out a portion. Among 45,000 to 55,000 clones listed, about 88% were seen once. This CDR3 is 15 amino acids long. Trimming pared 5 bases from V and 6 bases from J, leaving 19 bases between. The germline V gene has CDR1 SGHAT and CDR2 FQNNGV. The source is an adult with an advanced solid tumor such as melanoma, head and neck, liver or kidney cancer. The chain employs TRBV11-2 and TRBJ2-5, with TRBD2 as a possible D gene (6 bases). This material consisted of CD4+ or CD8+ T cells sorted from blood, taken in a trial of the OX40 agonist ivuxolimab. Here the CDR3 reads CASSVGLTKGQTQYF. The CDR3 DNA follows: TGTGCCAGCAGCGTGGGACTGACAAAAGGACAGACCCAGTACTTC.